The present entry profiles one T cell receptor beta chain with its context. This CDR3 has 10 amino acids. Germline-derived CDR1 and CDR2 are DFQATT and SNEGSKA (reference sequence). The germline V and J ends were trimmed by 6 bases and 8 bases, with 7 bases remaining between them. The record originates from a study of blood T cell repertoires in COVID-19. Only in-frame clones appear in the TCRdb table, and some are missing; sequencing was by immunoSEQ multiplex PCR. Here the sample spans 99,000 or so clones, more than 70% being singletons. The chain is built from TRBV20-1 and TRBJ1-4; the D is unclear. This receptor was obtained from a woman in her sixties or seventies in a cohort sampled during active or convalescent COVID-19. The specimen sequenced was peripheral blood. In DNA, the CDR3 is TGCAGTGCCCGCGGGGAAAAACTGTTTTTT. Its protein product is CSARGEKLFF.